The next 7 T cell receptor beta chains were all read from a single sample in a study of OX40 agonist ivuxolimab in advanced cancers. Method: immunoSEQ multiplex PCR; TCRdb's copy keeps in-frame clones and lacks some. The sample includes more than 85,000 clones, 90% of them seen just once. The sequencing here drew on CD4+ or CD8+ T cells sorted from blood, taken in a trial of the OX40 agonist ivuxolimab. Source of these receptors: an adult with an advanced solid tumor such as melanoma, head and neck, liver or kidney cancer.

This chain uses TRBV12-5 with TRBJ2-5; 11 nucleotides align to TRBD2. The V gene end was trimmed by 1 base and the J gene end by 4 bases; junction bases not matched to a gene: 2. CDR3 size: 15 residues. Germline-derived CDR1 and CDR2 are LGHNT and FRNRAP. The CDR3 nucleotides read TGTGCTAGTGGTTTGGGGACTAGCGGGCTAGAGACCCAGTACTTC. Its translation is CASGLGTSGLETQYF.

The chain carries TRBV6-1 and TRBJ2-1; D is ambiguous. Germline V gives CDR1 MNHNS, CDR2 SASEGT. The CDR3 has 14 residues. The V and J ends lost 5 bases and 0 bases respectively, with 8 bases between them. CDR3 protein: CASSNGFSYNEQFF. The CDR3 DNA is TGTGCCAGCAGTAACGGGTTCTCCTACAATGAGCAGTTCTTC.

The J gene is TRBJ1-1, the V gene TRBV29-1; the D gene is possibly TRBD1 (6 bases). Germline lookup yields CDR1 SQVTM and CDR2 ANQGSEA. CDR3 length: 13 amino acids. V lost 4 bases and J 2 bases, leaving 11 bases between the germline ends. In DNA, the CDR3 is TGCAGCGTTGTGGGACACTTCAACACTGAAGCTTTCTTT. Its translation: CSVVGHFNTEAFF.

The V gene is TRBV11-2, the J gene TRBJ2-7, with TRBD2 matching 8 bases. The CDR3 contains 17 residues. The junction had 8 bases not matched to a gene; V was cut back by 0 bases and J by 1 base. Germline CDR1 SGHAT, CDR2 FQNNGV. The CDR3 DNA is TGTGCCAGCAGCTTAGATCGGCCTAGCGGGCGATCCTACGAGCAGTACTTC. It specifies CASSLDRPSGRSYEQYF.

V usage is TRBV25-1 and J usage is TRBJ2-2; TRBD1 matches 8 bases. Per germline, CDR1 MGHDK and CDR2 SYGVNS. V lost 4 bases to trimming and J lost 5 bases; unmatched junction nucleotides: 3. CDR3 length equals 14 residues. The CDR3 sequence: CASSVTGGTGELFF. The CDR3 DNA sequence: TGTGCCAGCAGTGTCACAGGGGGGACCGGGGAGCTGTTTTTT.

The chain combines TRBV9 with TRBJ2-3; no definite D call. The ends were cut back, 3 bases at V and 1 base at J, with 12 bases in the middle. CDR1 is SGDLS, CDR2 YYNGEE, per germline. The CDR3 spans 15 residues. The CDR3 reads CASSETLTGTDTQYF. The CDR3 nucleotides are TGTGCCAGCAGCGAGACTTTGACTGGCACAGATACGCAGTATTTT.

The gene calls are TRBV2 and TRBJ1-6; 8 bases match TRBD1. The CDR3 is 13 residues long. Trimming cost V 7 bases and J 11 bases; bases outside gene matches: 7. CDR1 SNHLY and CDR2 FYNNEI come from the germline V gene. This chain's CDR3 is CASIPDRATPLHF. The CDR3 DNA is TGTGCCAGCATTCCGGACAGGGCCACACCCCTCCACTTT.